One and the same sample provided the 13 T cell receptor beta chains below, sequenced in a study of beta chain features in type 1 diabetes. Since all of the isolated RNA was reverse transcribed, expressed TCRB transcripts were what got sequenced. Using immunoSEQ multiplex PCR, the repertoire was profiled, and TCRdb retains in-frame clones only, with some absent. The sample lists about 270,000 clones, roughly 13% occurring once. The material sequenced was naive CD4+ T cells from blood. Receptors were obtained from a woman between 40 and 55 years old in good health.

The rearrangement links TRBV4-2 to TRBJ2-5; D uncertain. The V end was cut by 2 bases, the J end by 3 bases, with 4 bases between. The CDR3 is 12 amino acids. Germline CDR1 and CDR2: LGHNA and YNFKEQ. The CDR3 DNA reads TGTGCCAGCAGCCAACAGGAAGAGACCCAGTACTTC. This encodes CASSQQEETQYF.

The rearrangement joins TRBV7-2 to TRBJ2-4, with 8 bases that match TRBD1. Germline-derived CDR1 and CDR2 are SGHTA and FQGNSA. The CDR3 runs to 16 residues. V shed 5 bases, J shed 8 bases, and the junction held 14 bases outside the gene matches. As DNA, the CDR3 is TGTGCCAGCAGCCCCACAGTCAGGGGGCTTACGGACATTCAGTACTTC. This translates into CASSPTVRGLTDIQYF.

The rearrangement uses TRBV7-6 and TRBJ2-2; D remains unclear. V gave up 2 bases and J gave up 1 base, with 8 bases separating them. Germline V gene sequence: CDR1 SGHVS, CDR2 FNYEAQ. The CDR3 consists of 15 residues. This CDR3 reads CASSLKNGNTGELFF. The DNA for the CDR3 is TGTGCCAGCAGCTTAAAGAACGGGAACACCGGGGAGCTGTTTTTT.

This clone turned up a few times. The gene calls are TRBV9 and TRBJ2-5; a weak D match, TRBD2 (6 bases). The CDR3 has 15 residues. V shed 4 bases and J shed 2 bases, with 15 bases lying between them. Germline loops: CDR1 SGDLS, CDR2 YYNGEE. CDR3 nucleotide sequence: TGTGCCAGCAGCTCCCAGGAGGGCCCACAAGAGACCCAGTACTTC. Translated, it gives CASSSQEGPQETQYF.

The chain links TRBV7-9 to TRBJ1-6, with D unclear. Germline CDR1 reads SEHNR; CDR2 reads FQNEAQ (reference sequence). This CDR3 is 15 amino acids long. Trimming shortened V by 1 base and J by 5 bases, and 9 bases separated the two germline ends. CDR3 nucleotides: TGTGCCAGCAGCTTAGAGCAGGATGATAATTCACCCCTCCACTTT. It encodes CASSLEQDDNSPLHF. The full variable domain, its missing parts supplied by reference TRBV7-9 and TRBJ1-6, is DTGVSQNPRHKITKRGQNVTFRCDPISEHNRLYWYRQTLGQGPEFLTYFQNEAQLEKSRLLSDRFSAERPKGSFSTLEIQRTEQGDSAMYLCASSLEQDDNSPLHFGNGTRLTVT.

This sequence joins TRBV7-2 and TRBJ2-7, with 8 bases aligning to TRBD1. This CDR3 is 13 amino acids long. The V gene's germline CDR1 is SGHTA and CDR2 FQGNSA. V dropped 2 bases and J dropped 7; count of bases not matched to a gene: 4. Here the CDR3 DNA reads TGTGCCAGCAGCTTATCAGGGGGCCGGGAGCAGTACTTC. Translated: CASSLSGGREQYF.

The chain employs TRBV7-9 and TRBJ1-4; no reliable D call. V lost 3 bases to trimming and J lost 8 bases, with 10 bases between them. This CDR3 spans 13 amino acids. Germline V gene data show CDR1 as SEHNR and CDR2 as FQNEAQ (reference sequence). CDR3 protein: CASSFEVREKLFF. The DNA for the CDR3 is TGTGCCAGCAGCTTCGAGGTGCGAGAAAAACTGTTTTTT.

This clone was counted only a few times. The CDR3 DNA follows: TGTGCCAGCAGTAGAGGGTATGGCTACACCTTC. Encoded protein: CASSRGYGYTF. This sequence joins TRBV27 and TRBJ1-2; no reliable D call. V lost 5 bases, J lost 5 bases, and 6 bases lay in between. CDR1 is MNHEY, CDR2 SMNVEV, per germline (reference sequence). This CDR3 has 11 residues.

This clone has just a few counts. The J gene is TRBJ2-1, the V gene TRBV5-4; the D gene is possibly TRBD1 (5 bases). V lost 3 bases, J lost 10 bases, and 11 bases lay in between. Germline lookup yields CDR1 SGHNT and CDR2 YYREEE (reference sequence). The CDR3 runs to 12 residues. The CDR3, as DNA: TGTGCCAGCAGCTCCAGGGTAGGGGAGCAGTTCTTC. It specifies CASSSRVGEQFF.

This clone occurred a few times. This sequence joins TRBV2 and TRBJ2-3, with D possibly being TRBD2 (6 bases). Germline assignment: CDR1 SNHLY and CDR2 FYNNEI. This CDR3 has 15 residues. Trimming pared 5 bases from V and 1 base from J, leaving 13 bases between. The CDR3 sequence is CASSQIPGGTDTQYF. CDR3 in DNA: TGTGCCAGCAGTCAAATACCGGGAGGCACAGATACGCAGTATTTT.

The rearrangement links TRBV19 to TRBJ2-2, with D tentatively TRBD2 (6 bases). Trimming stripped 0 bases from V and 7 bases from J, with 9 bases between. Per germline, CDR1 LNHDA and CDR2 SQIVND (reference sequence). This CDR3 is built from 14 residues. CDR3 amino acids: CASSIEEGLGELFF. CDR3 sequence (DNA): TGTGCCAGTAGTATAGAAGAGGGACTCGGGGAGCTGTTTTTT.

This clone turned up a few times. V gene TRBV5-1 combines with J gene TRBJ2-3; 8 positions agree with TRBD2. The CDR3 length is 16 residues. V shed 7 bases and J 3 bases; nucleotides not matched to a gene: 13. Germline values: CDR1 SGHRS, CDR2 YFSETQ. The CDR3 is CASREGPNLGTDTQYF. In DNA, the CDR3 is TGCGCCAGCCGGGAGGGCCCCAACTTAGGAACAGATACGCAGTATTTT.

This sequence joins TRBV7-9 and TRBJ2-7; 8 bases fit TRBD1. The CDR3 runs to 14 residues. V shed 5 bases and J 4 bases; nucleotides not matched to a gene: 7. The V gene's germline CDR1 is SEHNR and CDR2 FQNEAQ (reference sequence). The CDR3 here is CASSPGTGRYEQYF. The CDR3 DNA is TGTGCCAGCAGCCCCGGGACAGGTCGATACGAGCAGTACTTC. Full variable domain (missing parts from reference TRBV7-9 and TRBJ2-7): DTGVSQNPRHKITKRGQNVTFRCDPISEHNRLYWYRQTLGQGPEFLTYFQNEAQLEKSRLLSDRFSAERPKGSFSTLEIQRTEQGDSAMYLCASSPGTGRYEQYFGPGTRLTVT.